This T cell receptor beta chain was recovered during a study of OX40 agonist ivuxolimab in advanced cancers. Study-wide results and caveats: The average count of expanded clones was higher among CD8+ T cells than among CD4+.

The CDR3 runs 16 residues. The germline V gene has CDR1 SGHTA and CDR2 FQGNSA. After removal of 1 base from V and 2 bases from J, the junction contained 5 bases not matched to a gene. Only in-frame clones appear in the TCRdb table, and some are missing; sequencing was by immunoSEQ multiplex PCR. The sample has under 85,000 clones; about 86% are singletons. About this clone itself: Antigen: not known.

This receptor was obtained from an adult with an advanced solid tumor such as melanoma, head and neck, liver or kidney cancer. This chain joins TRBV7-2 and TRBJ2-7; 10 bases are a match to TRBD2. This specimen was CD4+ or CD8+ T cells sorted from blood, taken in a trial of the OX40 agonist ivuxolimab. CDR3 sequence: CASSLVAGGRTYEQYF. CDR3 in DNA: TGTGCCAGCAGCTTAGTAGCGGGAGGCCGAACCTACGAGCAGTACTTC.